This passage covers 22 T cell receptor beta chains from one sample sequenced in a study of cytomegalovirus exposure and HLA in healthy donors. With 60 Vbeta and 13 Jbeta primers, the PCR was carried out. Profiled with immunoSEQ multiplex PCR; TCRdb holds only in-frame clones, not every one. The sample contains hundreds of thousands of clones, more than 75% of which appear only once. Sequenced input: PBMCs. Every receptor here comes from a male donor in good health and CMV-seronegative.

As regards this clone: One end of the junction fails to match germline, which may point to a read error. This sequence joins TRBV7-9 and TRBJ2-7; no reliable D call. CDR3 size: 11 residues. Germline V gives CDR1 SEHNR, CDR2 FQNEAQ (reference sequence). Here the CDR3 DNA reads TGTTCCAGCAGCTTCGGTTACGAGCAGTACTTC. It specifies CSSSFGYEQYF. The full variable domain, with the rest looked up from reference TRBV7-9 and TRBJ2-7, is DTGVSQNPRHKITKRGQNVTFRCDPISEHNRLYWYRQTLGQGPEFLTYFQNEAQLEKSRLLSDRFSAERPKGSFSTLEIQRTEQGDSAMYLCSSSFGYEQYFGPGTRLTVT.

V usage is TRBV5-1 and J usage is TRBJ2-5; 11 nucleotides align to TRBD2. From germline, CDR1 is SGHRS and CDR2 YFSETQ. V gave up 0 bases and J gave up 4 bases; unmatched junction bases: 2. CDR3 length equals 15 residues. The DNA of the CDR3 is TGCGCCAGCAGCTTGGTAGCGGGAGGGGCAGAGACCCAGTACTTC. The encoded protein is CASSLVAGGAETQYF.

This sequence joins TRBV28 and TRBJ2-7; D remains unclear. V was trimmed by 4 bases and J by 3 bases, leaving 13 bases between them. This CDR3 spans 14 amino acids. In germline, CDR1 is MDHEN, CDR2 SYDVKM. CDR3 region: CASSSSDTNYEQYF. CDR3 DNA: TGTGCCAGCAGTTCCTCCGACACCAACTACGAGCAGTACTTC. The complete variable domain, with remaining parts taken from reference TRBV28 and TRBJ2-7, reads DVKVTQSSRYLVKRTGEKVFLECVQDMDHENMFWYRQDPGLGLRLIYFSYDVKMKEKGDIPEGYSVSREKKERFSLILESASTNQTSMYLCASSSSDTNYEQYFGPGTRLTVT.

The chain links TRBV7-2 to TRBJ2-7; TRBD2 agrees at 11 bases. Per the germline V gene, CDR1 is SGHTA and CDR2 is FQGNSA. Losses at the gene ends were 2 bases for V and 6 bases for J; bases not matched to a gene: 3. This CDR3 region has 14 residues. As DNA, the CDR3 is TGTGCCAGCAGCTTAACTAGCGGGAGTGGCGAGCAGTACTTC. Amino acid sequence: CASSLTSGSGEQYF.

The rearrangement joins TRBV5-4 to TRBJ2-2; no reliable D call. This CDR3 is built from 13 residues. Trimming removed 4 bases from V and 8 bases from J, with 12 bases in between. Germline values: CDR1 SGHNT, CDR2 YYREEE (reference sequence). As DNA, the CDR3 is TGTGCCAGCAGCAGTGGGCCACCTGGGGAGCTGTTTTTT. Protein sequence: CASSSGPPGELFF.

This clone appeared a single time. In DNA form, the CDR3 reads TGTGCCAGTAGTTTATACAACGAGCAGTACTTC. This encodes CASSLYNEQYF. This chain joins TRBV19 and TRBJ2-7; D gene uncertain. Germline V gene lookup returns CDR1 LNHDA and CDR2 SQIVND (reference sequence). Trimming stripped 5 bases from V and 5 bases from J, with 7 bases between. CDR3 length: 11 residues.

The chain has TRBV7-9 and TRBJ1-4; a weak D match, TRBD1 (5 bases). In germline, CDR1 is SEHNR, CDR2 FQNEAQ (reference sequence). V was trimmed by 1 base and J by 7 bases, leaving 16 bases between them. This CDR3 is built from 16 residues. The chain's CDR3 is CASSLGDRGGSEKLFF. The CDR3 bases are TGTGCCAGCAGCTTAGGGGATAGGGGCGGTAGTGAAAAACTGTTTTTT.

In DNA, the CDR3 is TGTGCCAGCGGAAGGATACTCAGGGGGATTGGTCAGCCCCAGCATTTT. This sequence encodes CASGRILRGIGQPQHF. V and J are TRBV27 and TRBJ1-5, with 7 bases lining up with TRBD1. Germline-derived CDR1 and CDR2 are MNHEY and SMNVEV (reference sequence). This CDR3 has 16 residues. The V and J ends lost 8 bases and 6 bases, in that order; junction bases with no gene match: 16.

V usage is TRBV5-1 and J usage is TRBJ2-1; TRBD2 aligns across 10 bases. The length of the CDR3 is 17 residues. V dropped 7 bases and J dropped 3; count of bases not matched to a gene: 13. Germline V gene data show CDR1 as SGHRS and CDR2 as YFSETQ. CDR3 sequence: CASVPSSGRAFYNEQFF. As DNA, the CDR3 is TGCGCCAGCGTCCCCTCCAGCGGGAGGGCCTTCTACAATGAGCAGTTCTTC.

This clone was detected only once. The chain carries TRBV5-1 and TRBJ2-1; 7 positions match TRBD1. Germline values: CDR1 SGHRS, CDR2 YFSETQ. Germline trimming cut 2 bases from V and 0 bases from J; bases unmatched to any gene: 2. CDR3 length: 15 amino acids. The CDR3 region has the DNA TGCGCCAGCAGCTTCGACAGGGCCTCCTACAATGAGCAGTTCTTC. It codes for CASSFDRASYNEQFF. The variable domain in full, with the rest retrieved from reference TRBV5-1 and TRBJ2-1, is KAGVTQTPRYLIKTRGQQVTLSCSPISGHRSVSWYQQTPGQGLQFLFEYFSETQRNKGNFPGRFSGRQFSNSRSEMNVSTLELGDSALYLCASSFDRASYNEQFFGPGTRLTVL.

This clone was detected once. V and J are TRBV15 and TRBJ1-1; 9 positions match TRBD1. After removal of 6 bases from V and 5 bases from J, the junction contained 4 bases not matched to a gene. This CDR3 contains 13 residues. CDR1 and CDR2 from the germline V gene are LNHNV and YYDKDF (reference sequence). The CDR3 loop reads CATRLDRGTEAFF. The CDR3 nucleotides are TGTGCCACCAGATTGGACAGGGGAACTGAAGCTTTCTTT.

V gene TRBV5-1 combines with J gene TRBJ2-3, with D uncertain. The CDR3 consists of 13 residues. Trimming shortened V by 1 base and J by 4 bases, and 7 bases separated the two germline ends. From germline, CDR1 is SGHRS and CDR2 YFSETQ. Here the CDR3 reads CASSLSLSDTQYF. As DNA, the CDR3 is TGCGCCAGCAGCTTGTCTTTATCAGATACGCAGTATTTT.

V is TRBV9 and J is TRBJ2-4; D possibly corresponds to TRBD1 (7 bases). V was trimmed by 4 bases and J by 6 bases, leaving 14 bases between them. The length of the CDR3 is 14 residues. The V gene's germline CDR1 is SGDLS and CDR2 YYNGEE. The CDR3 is CASSSAGTVNIQYF. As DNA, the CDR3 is TGTGCCAGCAGCTCCGCGGGGACAGTAAACATTCAGTACTTC.

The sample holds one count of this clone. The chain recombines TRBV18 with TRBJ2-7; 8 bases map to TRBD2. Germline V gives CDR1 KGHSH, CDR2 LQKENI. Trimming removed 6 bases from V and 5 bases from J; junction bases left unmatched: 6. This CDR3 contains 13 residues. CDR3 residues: CASSPGTSNEQYF. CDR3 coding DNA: TGTGCCAGCTCTCCCGGGACTAGTAACGAGCAGTACTTC.

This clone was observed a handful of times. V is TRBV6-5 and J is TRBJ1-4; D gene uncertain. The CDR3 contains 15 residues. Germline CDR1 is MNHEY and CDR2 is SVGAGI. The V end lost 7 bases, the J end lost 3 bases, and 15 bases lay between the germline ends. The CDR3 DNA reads TGTGCCAGCACCCGAGGCGGCGCGGCTAATGAAAAACTGTTTTTT. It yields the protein CASTRGGAANEKLFF.

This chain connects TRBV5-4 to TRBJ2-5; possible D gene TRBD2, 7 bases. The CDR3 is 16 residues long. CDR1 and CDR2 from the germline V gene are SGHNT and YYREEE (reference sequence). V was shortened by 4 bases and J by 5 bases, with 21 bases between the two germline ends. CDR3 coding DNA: TGTGCCAGCAGCCTGAATTCGGGGGGCGGCAGGGAGACCCAGTACTTC. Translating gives CASSLNSGGGRETQYF.

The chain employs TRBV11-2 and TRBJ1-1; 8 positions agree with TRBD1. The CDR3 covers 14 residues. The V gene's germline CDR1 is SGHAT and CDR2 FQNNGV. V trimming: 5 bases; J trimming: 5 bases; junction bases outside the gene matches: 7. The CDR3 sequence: CASSPGQGKTEAFF. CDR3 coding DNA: TGTGCCAGCAGCCCCGGACAGGGAAAAACTGAAGCTTTCTTT.

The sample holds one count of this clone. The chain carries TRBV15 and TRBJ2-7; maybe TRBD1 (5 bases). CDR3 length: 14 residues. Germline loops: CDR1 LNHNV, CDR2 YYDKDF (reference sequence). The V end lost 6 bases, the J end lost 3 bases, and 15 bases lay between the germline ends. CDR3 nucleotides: TGTGCCACCAGGCAGGGAAGGGGTAACTACGAGCAGTACTTC. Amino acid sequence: CATRQGRGNYEQYF.

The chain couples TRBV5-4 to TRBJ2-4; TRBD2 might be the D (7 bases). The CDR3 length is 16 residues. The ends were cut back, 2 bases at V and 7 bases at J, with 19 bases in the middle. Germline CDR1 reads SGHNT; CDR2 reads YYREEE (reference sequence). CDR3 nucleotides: TGTGCCAGCAGCTTTTCAGGGGAGGGTTTGATGAACATTCAGTACTTC. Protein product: CASSFSGEGLMNIQYF.

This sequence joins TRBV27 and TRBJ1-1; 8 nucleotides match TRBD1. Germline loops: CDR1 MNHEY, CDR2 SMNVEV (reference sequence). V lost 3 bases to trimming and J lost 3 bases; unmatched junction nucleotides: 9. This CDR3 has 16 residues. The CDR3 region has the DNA TGTGCCAGCAGTTTCCTTTCGACAGGGGAAGACACTGAAGCTTTCTTT. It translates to CASSFLSTGEDTEAFF.

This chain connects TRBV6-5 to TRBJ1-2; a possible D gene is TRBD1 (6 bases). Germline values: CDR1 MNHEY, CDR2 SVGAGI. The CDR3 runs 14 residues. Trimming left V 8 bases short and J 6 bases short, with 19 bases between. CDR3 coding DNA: TGTGCCAGCTTCACAGGGAGCCCCCGGGATGGCTACACCTTC. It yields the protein CASFTGSPRDGYTF.

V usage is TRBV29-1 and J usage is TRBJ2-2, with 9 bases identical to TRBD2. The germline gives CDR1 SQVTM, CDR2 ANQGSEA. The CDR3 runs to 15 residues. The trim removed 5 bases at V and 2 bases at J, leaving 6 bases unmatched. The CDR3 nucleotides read TGCAGCGTTTTCTTGGGACTAGCCAACACCGGGGAGCTGTTTTTT. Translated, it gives CSVFLGLANTGELFF.